The 18 T cell receptor beta chains in this list originate from one sample, sequenced in a study of blood T cell repertoires in COVID-19. TCRdb's table, derived via immunoSEQ multiplex PCR, lists solely in-frame clones and lacks some. The sample consists of 400,000 to 550,000 clones, about 90% of them appearing once. Sequenced: PBMCs or T cells enriched from blood (not recorded which). All receptors derive from a woman between 18 and 30 years old with acute COVID-19.

The chain carries TRBV18 and TRBJ2-1, with 10 bases aligning to TRBD1. Germline V gives CDR1 KGHSH, CDR2 LQKENI. The CDR3 covers 14 residues. Trimming at V came to 5 bases and at J to 7 bases, leaving 5 bases not matched to a gene. Here the CDR3 reads CASSRQGAGNEQFF. The CDR3 DNA reads as TGTGCCAGCTCAAGACAGGGGGCCGGGAATGAGCAGTTCTTC. The full variable domain, with the rest looked up from reference TRBV18 and TRBJ2-1, is NAGVMQNPRHLVRRRGQEARLRCSPMKGHSHVYWYRQLPEEGLKFMVYLQKENIIDESGMPKERFSAEFPKEGPSILRIQQVVRGDSAAYFCASSRQGAGNEQFFGPGTRLTVL.

The chain combines TRBV27 with TRBJ2-1; 9 nucleotides match TRBD2. The CDR3 is made up of 17 amino acids. V was clipped by 2 bases and J by 8 bases; unmatched bases: 13. Germline values: CDR1 MNHEY, CDR2 SMNVEV (reference sequence). CDR3 loop: CASSLTAGGPFLYEQFF. In DNA form, the CDR3 reads TGTGCCAGCAGTTTAACGGCGGGAGGGCCTTTTTTGTATGAGCAGTTCTTC.

The V call is TRBV7-2, the J call TRBJ2-5; 13 positions match TRBD2. V shed 3 bases and J 5 bases; nucleotides not matched to a gene: 3. Germline CDR1 and CDR2: SGHTA and FQGNSA. The CDR3 covers 15 residues. The CDR3 here is CASSLTSGGRETQYF. CDR3 DNA sequence: TGTGCCAGCAGCTTGACTAGCGGGGGGCGGGAGACCCAGTACTTC.

The chain uses TRBV4-1 and TRBJ1-5; D is undetermined. The CDR3 extends over 17 amino acids. V lost 0 bases and J lost 4, with 16 bases in between. Germline lookup yields CDR1 MGHRA and CDR2 YSYEKL. CDR3 amino acids: CASSQDRSLVENQPQHF. In DNA form, the CDR3 reads TGCGCCAGCAGCCAAGATAGATCCTTAGTTGAAAATCAGCCCCAGCATTTT.

The chain has TRBV4-1 and TRBJ2-1, with D perhaps matching TRBD2 (6 bases). CDR1 and CDR2 from the germline V gene are MGHRA and YSYEKL. The V gene lost 5 bases and the J gene lost 7 bases, with 21 bases spanning the gap. This CDR3 has 16 residues. The CDR3 coding sequence is TGCGCCAGCAGCGCGCGCCGAGGACTATTTTGGAATGAGCAGTTCTTC. This codes for CASSARRGLFWNEQFF.

This clone is a singleton in its sample. This rearrangement joins TRBV12-1 to TRBJ1-2; the DNA was not used to check the table's D call, TRBD1. TRBV12-1 is a pseudogene. This CDR3 is built from 12 residues. CDR3 coding DNA: TGTGCCAGCAGCCGCGACAGTTATGGCTACACCTTC. This gives the protein CASSRDSYGYTF.

This sequence joins TRBV28 and TRBJ1-1; 8 nucleotides line up with TRBD1. CDR3 length: 14 amino acids. After removal of 4 bases from V and 1 base from J, the junction contained 2 bases not matched to a gene. CDR1 and CDR2 from the germline V gene are MDHEN and SYDVKM. The CDR3 nucleotides are TGTGCCAGCAGTTGGGGGACAGGGAACACTGAAGCTTTCTTT. This sequence encodes CASSWGTGNTEAFF.

J is TRBJ2-3 and V is TRBV5-1; a weak D match, TRBD2 (5 bases). Deletions cut 0 bases from V and 7 bases from J, with 12 bases between. The CDR3 loop spans 14 amino acids. Germline loops: CDR1 SGHRS, CDR2 YFSETQ. The CDR3 DNA follows: TGCGCCAGCAGCTTGGACATCGTCGGGAATACGCAGTATTTT. Its translation: CASSLDIVGNTQYF.

The chain couples TRBV27 to TRBJ2-4; TRBD2 agrees at 14 bases. The CDR3 loop spans 16 amino acids. Trimming cost V 5 bases and J 8 bases; bases outside gene matches: 8. Germline CDR1 MNHEY, CDR2 SMNVEV (reference sequence). CDR3 sequence: CASSPGLAGVSDIQYF. For the CDR3, the DNA is TGTGCCAGCAGTCCGGGACTAGCGGGAGTATCGGACATTCAGTACTTC.

This clone occurred once. J is TRBJ1-3 and V is TRBV7-9, with 8 bases aligning to TRBD1. The CDR3 has 15 residues. The ends lost 1 base at V and 2 bases at J; junction bases unmatched: 1. CDR1 is SEHNR, CDR2 FQNEAQ, per germline (reference sequence). This chain's CDR3 is CASSLEQGAGNTIYF. The CDR3 DNA reads TGTGCCAGCAGCTTAGAACAGGGGGCTGGAAACACCATATATTTT.

This clone was counted between two and nine times. This sequence joins TRBV27 and TRBJ2-7; D perhaps matches TRBD2 (5 bases). Germline V gene sequence: CDR1 MNHEY, CDR2 SMNVEV (reference sequence). V shed 0 bases and J shed 3 bases, with 12 bases lying between them. The CDR3 is 15 amino acids. CDR3 coding DNA: TGTGCCAGCAGTTTATCCGCGGTGGGAGTCTACGAGCAGTACTTC. Translating gives CASSLSAVGVYEQYF.

This chain uses TRBV9 with TRBJ1-2; TRBD1 agrees at 11 bases. This CDR3 is built from 14 residues. Trimming took 2 bases from V and 13 from J; bases not matched to a gene: 10. Germline V gives CDR1 SGDLS, CDR2 YYNGEE. In DNA form, the CDR3 reads TGTGCCAGCAGCGTGGGACAGGGGGTACCCCCGCCCACCTTC. Encoded protein: CASSVGQGVPPPTF.

The chain recombines TRBV5-1 with TRBJ1-5, with D possibly being TRBD1 (5 bases). There are 15 residues in the CDR3. Germline CDR1 reads SGHRS; CDR2 reads YFSETQ. Trimming stripped 2 bases from V and 2 bases from J, with 11 bases between. The CDR3 loop is CASSFGGNGNQPQHF. CDR3 coding DNA: TGCGCCAGCAGCTTTGGGGGGAACGGCAATCAGCCCCAGCATTTT.

A few counts support this clone. V and J are TRBV5-5 and TRBJ2-1; the D is unclear. From germline, CDR1 is SGHKS and CDR2 YYEKEE (reference sequence). V was pared by 4 bases and J by 2 bases, with 13 bases between. The CDR3 is 15 residues long. The CDR3, as DNA: TGTGCCAGCAGCCCAACCGACGACACCTACAATGAGCAGTTCTTC. It yields the protein CASSPTDDTYNEQFF.

V is TRBV15 and J is TRBJ2-7; D remains ambiguous. There are 11 residues in the CDR3. Germline assignment: CDR1 LNHNV and CDR2 YYDKDF (reference sequence). The V end lost 5 bases, the J end lost 6 bases, and 8 bases lay between the germline ends. CDR3 loop: CATSSFSEQYF. The DNA of the CDR3 is TGTGCCACCAGCTCTTTCTCCGAGCAGTACTTC.

This chain links TRBV7-6 with TRBJ1-4; a possible D gene is TRBD1 (5 bases). Trimming took 1 base from V and 5 from J, leaving 11 bases between them. The CDR3 covers 15 residues. Germline CDR1 SGHVS, CDR2 FNYEAQ. CDR3 DNA: TGTGCCAGCAGCTTAGGTGGGGGGATGAATGAAAAACTGTTTTTT. Residues: CASSLGGGMNEKLFF.

The J gene is TRBJ1-1, the V gene TRBV5-6; no reliable D call. There are 13 residues in the CDR3. V shed 2 bases and J shed 1 base, with 6 bases lying between them. Germline V gene lookup returns CDR1 SGHDT and CDR2 YYEEEE. DNA for the CDR3: TGTGCCAGCAGCTTAACAGAGAACACTGAAGCTTTCTTT. Amino acids: CASSLTENTEAFF.

The chain recombines TRBV9 with TRBJ2-1; 9 bases are shared with TRBD2. In germline, CDR1 is SGDLS, CDR2 YYNGEE. This CDR3 is 16 amino acids long. Losses at the gene ends were 0 bases for V and 4 bases for J; bases not matched to a gene: 5. The CDR3 protein is CASSVGLSGRYNEQFF. CDR3 coding DNA: TGTGCCAGCAGCGTAGGCCTCAGCGGGAGGTACAATGAGCAGTTCTTC.